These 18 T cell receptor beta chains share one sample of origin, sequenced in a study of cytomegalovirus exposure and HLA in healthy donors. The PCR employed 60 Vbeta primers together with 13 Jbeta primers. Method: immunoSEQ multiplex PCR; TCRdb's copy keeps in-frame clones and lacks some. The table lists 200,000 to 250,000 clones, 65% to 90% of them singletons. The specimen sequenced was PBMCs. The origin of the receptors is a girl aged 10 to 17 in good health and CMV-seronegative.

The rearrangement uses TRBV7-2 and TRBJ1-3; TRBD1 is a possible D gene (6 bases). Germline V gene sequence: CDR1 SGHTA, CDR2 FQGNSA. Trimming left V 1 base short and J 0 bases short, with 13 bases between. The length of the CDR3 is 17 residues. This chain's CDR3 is CASSLGQTGGSGNTIYF. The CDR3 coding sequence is TGTGCCAGCAGCTTAGGTCAGACAGGTGGCTCTGGAAACACCATATATTTT.

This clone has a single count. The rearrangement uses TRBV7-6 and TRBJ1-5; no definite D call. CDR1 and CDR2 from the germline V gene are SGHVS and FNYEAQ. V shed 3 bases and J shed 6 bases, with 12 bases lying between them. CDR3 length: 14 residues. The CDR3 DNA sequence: TGTGCCAGCAGCTTGTCCAGCGGCGTTCAGCCCCAGCATTTT. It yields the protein CASSLSSGVQPQHF.

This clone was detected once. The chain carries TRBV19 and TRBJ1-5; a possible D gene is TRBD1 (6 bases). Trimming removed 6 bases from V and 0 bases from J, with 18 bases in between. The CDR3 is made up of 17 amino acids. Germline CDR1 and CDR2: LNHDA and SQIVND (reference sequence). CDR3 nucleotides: TGTGCCAGTAGATTAAGGAGACAGGCGAATAGCAATCAGCCCCAGCATTTT. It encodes CASRLRRQANSNQPQHF.

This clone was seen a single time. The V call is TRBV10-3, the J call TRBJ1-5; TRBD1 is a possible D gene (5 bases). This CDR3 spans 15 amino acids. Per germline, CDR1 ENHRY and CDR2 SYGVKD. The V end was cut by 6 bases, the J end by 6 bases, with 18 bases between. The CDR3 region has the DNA TGTGCCATCAGATACACGGTGGGGGGGGGTCAGCCCCAGCATTTT. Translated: CAIRYTVGGGQPQHF.

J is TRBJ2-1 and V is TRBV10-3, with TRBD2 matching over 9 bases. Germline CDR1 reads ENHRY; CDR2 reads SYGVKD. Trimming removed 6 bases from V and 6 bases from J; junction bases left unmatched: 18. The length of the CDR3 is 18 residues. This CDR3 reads CAIRGGVAGVEKGNEQFF. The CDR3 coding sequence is TGTGCCATCAGGGGGGGGGTAGCGGGGGTGGAAAAGGGCAATGAGCAGTTCTTC.

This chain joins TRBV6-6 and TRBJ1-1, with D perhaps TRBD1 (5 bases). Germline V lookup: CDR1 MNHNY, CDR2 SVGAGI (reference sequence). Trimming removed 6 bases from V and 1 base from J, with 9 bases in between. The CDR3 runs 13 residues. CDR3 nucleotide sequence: TGTGCCAGCAGGCCAACAGGGAACACTGAAGCTTTCTTT. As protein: CASRPTGNTEAFF.

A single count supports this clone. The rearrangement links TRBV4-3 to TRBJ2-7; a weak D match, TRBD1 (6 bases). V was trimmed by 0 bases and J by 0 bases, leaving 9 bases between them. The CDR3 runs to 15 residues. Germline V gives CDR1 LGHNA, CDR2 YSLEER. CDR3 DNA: TGCGCCAGCAGCCAAGAATGGACAGACTCCTACGAGCAGTACTTC. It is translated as CASSQEWTDSYEQYF.

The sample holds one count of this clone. The chain's CDR3 is CASSSIAGSYNEQFF. The CDR3 DNA reads TGTGCCAGCAGCTCGATAGCGGGATCCTACAATGAGCAGTTCTTC. This rearrangement joins TRBV7-3 to TRBJ2-1; 8 positions agree with TRBD2. CDR1 and CDR2 (germline): SGHTA, FQGTGA. The CDR3 sequence is 15 residues long. With V trimmed by 4 bases and J by 1 base, 3 bases remained unmatched.

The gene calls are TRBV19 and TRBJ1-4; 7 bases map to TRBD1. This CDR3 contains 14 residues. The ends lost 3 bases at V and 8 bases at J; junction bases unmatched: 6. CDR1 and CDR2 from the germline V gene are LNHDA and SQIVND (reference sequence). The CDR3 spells CASSISGQLEKLFF. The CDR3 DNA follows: TGTGCCAGTAGTATCTCGGGACAGCTCGAAAAACTGTTTTTT.

The CDR3 DNA is TGTGCCAGCAACCATTTGAGCTCTGGAAACACCATATATTTT. Protein product: CASNHLSSGNTIYF. The genes are TRBV2 and TRBJ1-3; no clear D gene. This CDR3 region has 14 residues. The V and J ends lost 7 bases and 0 bases respectively, with 10 bases between them. The germline CDR1 and CDR2 sequences are SNHLY and FYNNEI.

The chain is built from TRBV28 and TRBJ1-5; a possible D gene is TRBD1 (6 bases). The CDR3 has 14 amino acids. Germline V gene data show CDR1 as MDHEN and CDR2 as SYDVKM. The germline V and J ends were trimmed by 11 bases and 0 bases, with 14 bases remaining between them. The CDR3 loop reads CASEQGFSNQPQHF. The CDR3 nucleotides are TGTGCCTCCGAGCAGGGGTTTAGCAATCAGCCCCAGCATTTT.

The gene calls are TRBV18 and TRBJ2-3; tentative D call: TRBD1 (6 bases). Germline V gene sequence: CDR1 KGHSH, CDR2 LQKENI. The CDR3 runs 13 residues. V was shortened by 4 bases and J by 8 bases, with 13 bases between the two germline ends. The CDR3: CASSQVEGGTQYF. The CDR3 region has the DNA TGTGCCAGCTCACAAGTGGAAGGGGGTACGCAGTATTTT. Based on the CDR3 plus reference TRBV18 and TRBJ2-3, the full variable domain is NAGVMQNPRHLVRRRGQEARLRCSPMKGHSHVYWYRQLPEEGLKFMVYLQKENIIDESGMPKERFSAEFPKEGPSILRIQQVVRGDSAAYFCASSQVEGGTQYFGPGTRLTVL.

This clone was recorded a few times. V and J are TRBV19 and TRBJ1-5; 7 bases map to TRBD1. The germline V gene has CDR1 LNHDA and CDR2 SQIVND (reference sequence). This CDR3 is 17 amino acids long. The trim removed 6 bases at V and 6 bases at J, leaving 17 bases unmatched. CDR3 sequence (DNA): TGTGCCAGTAGGGAGGACAGGCTTGTTTTCGGCACTCAGCCCCAGCATTTT. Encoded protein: CASREDRLVFGTQPQHF.

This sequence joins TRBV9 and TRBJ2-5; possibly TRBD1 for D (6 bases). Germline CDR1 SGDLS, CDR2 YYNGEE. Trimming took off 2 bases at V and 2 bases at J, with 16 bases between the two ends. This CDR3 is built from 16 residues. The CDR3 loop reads CASSVLTGQPQETQYF. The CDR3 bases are TGTGCCAGCAGCGTTTTGACTGGACAGCCACAAGAGACCCAGTACTTC.

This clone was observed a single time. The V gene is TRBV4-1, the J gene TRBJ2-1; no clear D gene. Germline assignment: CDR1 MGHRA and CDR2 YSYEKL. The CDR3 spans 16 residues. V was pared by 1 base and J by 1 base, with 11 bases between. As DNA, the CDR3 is TGCGCCAGCAGCCAAGCTGGCGGAATATCCTACAATGAGCAGTTCTTC. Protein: CASSQAGGISYNEQFF.

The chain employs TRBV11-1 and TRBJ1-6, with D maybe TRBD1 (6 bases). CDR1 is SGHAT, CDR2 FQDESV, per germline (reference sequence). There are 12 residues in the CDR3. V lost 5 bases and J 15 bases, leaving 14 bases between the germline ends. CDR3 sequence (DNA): TGTGCCAGCAGCCCTGGACAGTCAAACCTCCACTTT. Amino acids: CASSPGQSNLHF.

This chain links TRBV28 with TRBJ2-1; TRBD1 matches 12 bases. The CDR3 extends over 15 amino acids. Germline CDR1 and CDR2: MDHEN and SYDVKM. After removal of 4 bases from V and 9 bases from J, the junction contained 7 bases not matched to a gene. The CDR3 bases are TGTGCCAGCAGTTCAACCGGGACAGGGGGCGGTGAGCAGTTCTTC. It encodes CASSSTGTGGGEQFF.

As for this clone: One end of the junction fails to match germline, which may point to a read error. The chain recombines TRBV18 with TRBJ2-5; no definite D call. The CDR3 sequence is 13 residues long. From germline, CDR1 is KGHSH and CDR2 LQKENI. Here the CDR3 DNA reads TGTGCCAGCTCCCCACCCTCCCAAGAGACCCAGTACTTC. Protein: CASSPPSQETQYF.